This T cell receptor beta chain comes out of a study of T cell responses to AZD1222 COVID-19 vaccine. Study background: Second-dose groups at about 4 or about 12 weeks were pooled. Study-wide points: Among those given AZD1222, only six were seropositive at baseline. Mostly white British, mostly female donors; authors suggested clonal diversity may be underestimated. Only after the peak T cell response were repertoires sampled.

Trimming pared 4 bases from V and 4 bases from J, leaving 7 bases between. CDR3 size: 12 residues. The germline gives CDR1 SGHAT, CDR2 FQNNGV. In regard to this clone: Its specificity is not known.

This table comes from immunoSEQ multiplex PCR, and its TCRdb copy is limited to in-frame clones, with some not included. The sample has tens of thousands of clones, around 87% seen once; the top ten hold 24%. Sequenced material: peripheral blood, taken on day 0 of AZD1222 vaccination. This TCR was recovered from an adult in good health. The chain carries TRBV11-2 and TRBJ1-1, with no clear D. CDR3 region: CASSSWATEAFF. DNA for the CDR3: TGTGCCAGCAGCTCCTGGGCCACTGAAGCTTTCTTT.